This is a list of T cell receptor beta chains from one sample in a study of PD-L1 blockade in urothelial cancer. Data came from immunoSEQ multiplex PCR; TCRdb stores just in-frame clones and leaves some out. The sample records about 130,000 clones, 86% being singletons. The sequencing used PBMCs, collected around atezolizumab (anti-PD-L1) treatment. The receptors shown here come from a man in his fifties with urothelial cancer. The CDR3 runs from the conserved cysteine through the conserved F or W. The order of the fields is clone size, J gene, D gene, V gene, CDR3 protein, CDR3 DNA. A D gene is named only where the DNA matches it firmly. A clone size is listed for some rows: how often the clone was seen (once, few, many), or a class if it is expanded.

few,TRBJ2-5,TRBD1,TRBV5-1,CASSLGTGETQYF,TGCGCCAGCAGCTTGGGGACAGGAGAGACCCAGTACTTC
NA,TRBJ2-7,TRBD2,TRBV11-1,CASSLVASGSYEQYF,TGTGCCAGCAGCTTAGTGGCTAGCGGGAGCTACGAGCAGTACTTC
once,TRBJ2-1,NA,TRBV2,CARKSPSGAKQFF,TGTGCCAGAAAAAGTCCATCTGGGGCTAAGCAGTTCTTC
NA,TRBJ2-7,NA,TRBV6-1,CASSLLYRGEQYF,TGTGCCAGCAGCCTACTTTATCGTGGCGAGCAGTACTTC
NA,TRBJ2-1,TRBD1,TRBV5-1,CASSLAIGQGADEQFF,TGCGCCAGCAGCTTGGCCATCGGACAGGGGGCGGATGAGCAGTTCTTC
once,TRBJ2-3,TRBD2,TRBV30,CAWSTTSGRTRTQYF,TGTGCCTGGAGTACCACTAGCGGGAGGACACGTACGCAGTATTTT
NA,TRBJ2-7,NA,TRBV30,CAWSPPGWRAYEQYF,TGTGCCTGGAGTCCTCCTGGATGGAGGGCCTACGAGCAGTACTTC
NA,TRBJ1-1,TRBD1,TRBV10-3,CAIRPGQDTEAFF,TGTGCCATCAGACCGGGACAGGACACTGAAGCTTTCTTT
NA,TRBJ1-6,NA,TRBV4-2,CASSQRQDSPLHF,TGTGCCAGCAGCCAACGCCAGGATTCACCCCTCCACTTT
NA,TRBJ2-5,TRBD2,TRBV9,CASSGAGVETQYF,TGTGCCAGCAGTGGAGCGGGAGTGGAGACCCAGTACTTC
NA,TRBJ1-2,TRBD1,TRBV10-3,CAISEGQGNYGYTF,TGTGCCATCAGTGAGGGACAGGGGAACTATGGCTACACCTTC
NA,TRBJ2-7,NA,TRBV15,CATSRERGFSSYEQYF,TGTGCCACCAGCAGAGAGAGAGGATTTAGCTCCTACGAGCAGTACTTC
NA,TRBJ2-1,TRBD1,TRBV13,CASSPTGQGSYNEQFF,TGTGCCAGCAGCCCAACGGGACAGGGGTCCTACAATGAGCAGTTCTTC
once,TRBJ1-2,TRBD1,TRBV30,CAYARGQGAIGYTF,TGTGCCTACGCGAGGGGACAGGGGGCGATTGGCTACACCTTC
NA,TRBJ2-1,NA,TRBV5-4,CASSNLYNEQFF,TGTGCCAGCAGCAATCTTTACAATGAGCAGTTCTTC
NA,TRBJ1-3,TRBD1,TRBV28,CASSSTGVEGNTIYF,TGTGCCAGCAGTTCAACAGGGGTAGAGGGAAACACCATATATTTT
NA,TRBJ2-5,NA,TRBV5-1,CASSLDGQGSQTQYF,TGCGCCAGCAGCTTGGACGGTCAGGGGAGCCAGACCCAGTACTTC
NA,TRBJ2-4,NA,TRBV7-9,CASSLDEGKNIQYF,TGTGCCAGCAGCTTAGACGAGGGTAAAAACATTCAGTACTTC
NA,TRBJ2-3,TRBD2,TRBV5-1,CASSLSGRNGDTQYF,TGCGCCAGCAGCTTGAGCGGGAGGAATGGTGATACGCAGTATTTT
NA,TRBJ2-4,TRBD1,TRBV6-1,CASSATGGGYIQYF,TGTGCCAGCAGCGCGACAGGGGGCGGATACATTCAGTACTTC
NA,TRBJ1-2,NA,TRBV21-1,CASSTRLPGQGWNYGYTF,TGTGCCAGCAGCACCCGACTCCCGGGACAGGGGTGGAACTATGGCTACACCTTC
NA,TRBJ1-2,NA,TRBV27,CASSGGTFGGYTF,TGTGCCAGCAGCGGGGGGACATTTGGTGGCTACACCTTC
few,TRBJ2-3,NA,TRBV1,CTSIIPGLAGGRSSTDTQYF,TGCACCAGCATCATACCGGGACTAGCGGGAGGGCGTTCTAGCACAGATACGCAGTATTTT
NA,TRBJ2-7,NA,TRBV25-1,CASSGRLGSYEQYF,TGTGCCAGCAGTGGCCGACTAGGGTCCTACGAGCAGTACTTC
once,TRBJ2-5,TRBD2,TRBV11-2,CASTLRGLATQETQYF,TGTGCCAGCACCCTACGGGGACTAGCTACTCAAGAGACCCAGTACTTC
few,TRBJ2-5,NA,TRBV19,CASSGGWETQYF,TGTGCCAGTAGTGGAGGGTGGGAGACCCAGTACTTC
NA,TRBJ1-6,TRBD1,TRBV2,CASSPGQGNSPLHF,TGTGCCAGCAGCCCGGGACAGGGCAATTCACCCCTCCACTTT
once,TRBJ2-5,NA,TRBV15,CATSRDRRAETQYF,TGTGCCACCAGCAGAGATCGTCGAGCGGAGACCCAGTACTTC
NA,TRBJ2-7,TRBD1,TRBV6-5,CASSRKGTAVYEQYF,TGTGCCAGCAGTAGAAAAGGGACAGCCGTCTACGAGCAGTACTTC
NA,TRBJ2-7,TRBD2,TRBV11-1,CASSPGLAGVPEQYF,TGTGCCAGCAGCCCGGGACTAGCGGGAGTCCCCGAGCAGTACTTC
NA,TRBJ2-1,TRBD2,TRBV28,CASSLRLAGVLTYNEQFF,TGTGCCAGCAGTTTGCGGCTAGCGGGAGTCCTTACCTACAATGAGCAGTTCTTC
NA,TRBJ2-1,TRBD1,TRBV5-1,CASSMGQAIYNEQFF,TGCGCCAGCAGCATGGGACAGGCGATCTACAATGAGCAGTTCTTC
NA,TRBJ1-5,NA,TRBV29-1,CSVGGAGNQPQHF,TGCAGCGTTGGGGGAGCTGGTAATCAGCCCCAGCATTTT
NA,TRBJ2-7,NA,TRBV7-7,CASSLVLYGEQYF,TGTGCTAGCAGCTTAGTACTCTATGGCGAGCAGTACTTC
NA,TRBJ1-6,NA,TRBV19,CASSIVKGYNSPLHF,TGTGCCAGTAGTATAGTTAAGGGGTATAATTCACCCCTCCACTTT
NA,TRBJ1-1,NA,TRBV27,CASSLGQYTEAFF,TGTGCCAGCAGTTTAGGTCAGTACACTGAAGCTTTCTTT
once,TRBJ2-5,NA,TRBV5-8,CASSLDSGPRETQYF,TGTGCCAGCAGCCTGGACTCCGGTCCTAGAGAGACCCAGTACTTC
NA,TRBJ2-7,TRBD2,TRBV6-6,CASITGAGQAYEQYF,TGTGCCAGCATCACTGGAGCGGGGCAAGCCTACGAGCAGTACTTC
NA,TRBJ2-7,TRBD2,TRBV6-6,CASSYRLAGGPYEQYF,TGTGCCAGCAGTTATCGACTAGCGGGAGGGCCTTACGAGCAGTACTTC
NA,TRBJ1-5,NA,TRBV10-3,CAISIVRYSNQPQHF,TGTGCCATCAGCATCGTGAGGTATAGCAATCAGCCCCAGCATTTT
NA,TRBJ2-3,NA,TRBV7-2,CASSSGTPERTQYF,TGTGCCAGCAGCTCCGGGACACCGGAGAGGACGCAGTATTTT
NA,TRBJ1-3,NA,TRBV2,CASSQESSGNTIYF,TGTGCCAGCAGTCAGGAAAGCTCTGGAAACACCATATATTTT
NA,TRBJ2-5,NA,TRBV7-2,CASSLGSRRYQETQYF,TGTGCCAGCAGCTTAGGGTCGCGTCGATACCAAGAGACCCAGTACTTC
NA,TRBJ2-7,NA,TRBV28,CASRPDRRYEQYF,TGTGCCAGCAGGCCCGACAGGCGTTACGAGCAGTACTTC
NA,TRBJ2-6,NA,TRBV4-1,CASSQDAGSGANVLTF,TGCGCCAGCAGCCAAGATGCGGGTAGTGGGGCCAACGTCCTGACTTTC
NA,TRBJ2-2,NA,TRBV4-1,CASSQERTGELFF,TGCGCCAGCAGCCAAGAGCGAACCGGGGAGCTGTTTTTT
few,TRBJ2-1,NA,TRBV28,CASSLYNEQFF,TGTGCCAGCAGCCTATACAATGAGCAGTTCTTC
NA,TRBJ1-5,NA,TRBV7-2,CASSSPRAGNQPQHF,TGTGCCAGCAGCTCCCCCCGGGCGGGGAATCAGCCCCAGCATTTT
NA,TRBJ2-1,NA,TRBV28,CASRRGRGYNEQFF,TGTGCCAGCAGGCGGGGCAGGGGGTACAATGAGCAGTTCTTC
NA,TRBJ2-1,TRBD2,TRBV7-8,CASSTQGLAGYNEQFF,TGTGCCAGCAGCACCCAGGGACTAGCGGGTTACAATGAGCAGTTCTTC
NA,TRBJ1-1,NA,TRBV6-6,CASSPAGGNTEAFF,TGTGCCAGCAGTCCGGCGGGAGGGAACACTGAAGCTTTCTTT
NA,TRBJ2-1,NA,TRBV29-1,CSGALNEQFF,TGCAGCGGAGCCCTCAATGAGCAGTTCTTC
NA,TRBJ2-7,NA,TRBV9,CASSVACGPNPLNEQYF,TGTGCCAGCAGCGTAGCTTGCGGCCCCAACCCTCTCAACGAGCAGTACTTC
NA,TRBJ2-7,TRBD1,TRBV9,CASSAGTGSSYEQYF,TGTGCCAGCAGCGCCGGGACAGGGAGTTCCTACGAGCAGTACTTC
NA,TRBJ1-6,TRBD1,TRBV6-4,CASSATGMNSPLHF,TGTGCCAGCAGTGCGACAGGGATGAATTCACCCCTCCACTTT
once,TRBJ2-5,NA,TRBV28,CASSLVASIETQYF,TGTGCCAGCAGTTTAGTTGCGAGTATTGAGACCCAGTACTTC
NA,TRBJ1-2,TRBD1,TRBV6-5,CASSRTTGTANGYTF,TGTGCCAGCAGCCGCACGACCGGGACAGCGAACGGCTACACCTTC